A single sample is the source of the 5 T cell receptor beta chains below, sequenced in a study of blood T cell repertoires in COVID-19. The data were produced by immunoSEQ multiplex PCR, yet TCRdb's version contains in-frame clones alone and is incomplete. The data contain 350,000 to 500,000 clones, around 90% of them singletons. The sequencing sample was made of peripheral blood. These receptors were taken from a man between 18 and 29 years old with COVID-19, enrolled during active disease.

V usage is TRBV27 and J usage is TRBJ1-1; D call uncertain. The length of the CDR3 is 14 residues. Trimming took off 7 bases at V and 0 bases at J, with 12 bases between the two ends. Germline V gives CDR1 MNHEY, CDR2 SMNVEV (reference sequence). For the CDR3, the DNA is TGTGCCAGCACCCCATCAACAGTGAACACTGAAGCTTTCTTT. Its translation: CASTPSTVNTEAFF.

The V gene is TRBV18, the J gene TRBJ1-2; D gene uncertain. V lost 5 bases to trimming and J lost 2 bases, with 18 bases between them. The CDR3 extends over 16 amino acids. From germline, CDR1 is KGHSH and CDR2 LQKENI. CDR3 coding DNA: TGTGCCAGCTCAACCAACACGCCCGCCTCCAACTATGGCTACACCTTC. Its protein is CASSTNTPASNYGYTF. The full variable domain, with the rest looked up from reference TRBV18 and TRBJ1-2, is NAGVMQNPRHLVRRRGQEARLRCSPMKGHSHVYWYRQLPEEGLKFMVYLQKENIIDESGMPKERFSAEFPKEGPSILRIQQVVRGDSAAYFCASSTNTPASNYGYTFGSGTRLTVV.

The V gene is TRBV2, the J gene TRBJ2-3; 10 nucleotides agree with TRBD1. The CDR3 totals 14 residues. Germline CDR1 SNHLY, CDR2 FYNNEI. J was trimmed by 6 bases and V by 8 bases; bases with no gene match: 8. The CDR3 loop reads CASPRDRGLDTQYF. Written as DNA, the CDR3 is TGTGCCAGCCCCCGGGACAGGGGTTTGGATACGCAGTATTTT.

The chain employs TRBV2 and TRBJ1-3; 11 bases line up with TRBD1. Per germline, CDR1 SNHLY and CDR2 FYNNEI. This CDR3 spans 15 amino acids. Trimming at V came to 10 bases and at J to 2 bases, leaving 7 bases not matched to a gene. DNA of the CDR3: TGTGCCACCGCGCTGGACAGGGGGCCTGGAAACACCATATATTTT. Protein sequence: CATALDRGPGNTIYF.

This rearrangement joins TRBV7-9 to TRBJ1-4; no clear D gene. V lost 5 bases and J lost 8, with 15 bases in between. The CDR3 has 14 residues. Looked up from germline, CDR1 is SEHNR and CDR2 is FQNEAQ (reference sequence). DNA of the CDR3: TGTGCCAGCAGCCTCGACACCGAAAACGAAAAACTGTTTTTT. The encoded protein is CASSLDTENEKLFF.